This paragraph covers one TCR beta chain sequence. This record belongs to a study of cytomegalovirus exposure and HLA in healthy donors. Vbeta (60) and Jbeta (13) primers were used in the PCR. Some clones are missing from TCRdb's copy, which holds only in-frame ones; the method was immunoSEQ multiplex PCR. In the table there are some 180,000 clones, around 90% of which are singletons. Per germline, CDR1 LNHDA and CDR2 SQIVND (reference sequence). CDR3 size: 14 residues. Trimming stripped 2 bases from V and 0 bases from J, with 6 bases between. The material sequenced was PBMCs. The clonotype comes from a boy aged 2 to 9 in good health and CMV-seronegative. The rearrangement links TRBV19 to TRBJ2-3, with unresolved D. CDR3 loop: CASSISRSTDTQYF. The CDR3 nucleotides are TGTGCCAGTAGTATAAGTCGGAGCACAGATACGCAGTATTTT.